This is a list of T cell receptor beta chains from one sample in a study of blood T cell repertoires in COVID-19. Profiling relied on immunoSEQ multiplex PCR, and the TCRdb table lists in-frame clones only, not all of them. The top ten hold around 24% of the sample, which has around 170,000 clones, about nine tenths seen once. The source material was peripheral blood. Every receptor here comes from a man in his sixties with acute or convalescent COVID-19. Each CDR3 is given with its conserved first and last residue. The D gene is left open where the match is weak. Some rows have no size entry. The others give once, few or many, or a class for an expanded clone.

J gene: TRBJ2-3; clone size: -; V gene: TRBV19; D gene: -; CDR3 DNA: TGTGCCAGTAGTAGGCGGGGAGTCGTTAGCACAGATACGCAGTATTTT; CDR3 protein: CASSRRGVVSTDTQYF
J gene: TRBJ2-7; clone size: -; V gene: TRBV7-3; D gene: TRBD2; CDR3 DNA: TGTGCCAGCAGCCGAGACGGGACTAGCGGCTACGAGCAGTACTTC; CDR3 protein: CASSRDGTSGYEQYF
J gene: TRBJ2-1; clone size: -; V gene: TRBV5-4; D gene: -; CDR3 DNA: TGTGCCAGCAGCAGGGGCCACCCCGTAATCTTC; CDR3 protein: CASSRGHPVIF
J gene: TRBJ1-2; clone size: -; V gene: TRBV30; D gene: TRBD1; CDR3 DNA: TGTGCCTGGAGTGCCTTGGACAGGGCGAACTATGGCTACACCTTC; CDR3 protein: CAWSALDRANYGYTF
J gene: TRBJ1-1; clone size: -; V gene: TRBV7-9; D gene: -; CDR3 DNA: TGTGCCAGCAGCTTTGGGGTGGGGGCCAACACTGAAGCTTTCTTT; CDR3 protein: CASSFGVGANTEAFF
J gene: TRBJ1-2; clone size: -; V gene: TRBV5-1; D gene: -; CDR3 DNA: TGCGCCAGCAGCTTGCTGGCCGCAGGGAATGGCTACACCTTC; CDR3 protein: CASSLLAAGNGYTF
J gene: TRBJ2-2; clone size: -; V gene: TRBV11-1; D gene: -; CDR3 DNA: TGTGCCAGCAGCCTTATGAGGGTTGGTGGGGAGCTGTTTTTT; CDR3 protein: CASSLMRVGGELFF
J gene: TRBJ2-7; clone size: -; V gene: TRBV29-1; D gene: TRBD1; CDR3 DNA: TGCAGCGTAGAGGGACAGGGGGCCTACGAGCAGTACTTC; CDR3 protein: CSVEGQGAYEQYF
J gene: TRBJ1-2; clone size: -; V gene: TRBV10-3; D gene: -; CDR3 DNA: TGTGCCATCAGTGATCCAGGGAAAAACTATGGCTACACCTTC; CDR3 protein: CAISDPGKNYGYTF
J gene: TRBJ2-3; clone size: once; V gene: TRBV24-1; D gene: -; CDR3 DNA: TGTGCCACCAGTGATCCCATCGACTCCACAGATACGCAGTATTTT; CDR3 protein: CATSDPIDSTDTQYF
J gene: TRBJ2-1; clone size: -; V gene: TRBV6-2/TRBV6-3; D gene: TRBD1; CDR3 DNA: TGTGCCAGCAGTTACTTTCCATCGGGACAGGGGAAGAGTAGGGAATACAATGAGCAGTTCTTC; CDR3 protein: CASSYFPSGQGKSREYNEQFF
J gene: TRBJ1-2; clone size: -; V gene: TRBV18; D gene: -; CDR3 DNA: TGTGCCAGCTCCCCAAACAGGGATGGCTACACCTTC; CDR3 protein: CASSPNRDGYTF
J gene: TRBJ1-2; clone size: -; V gene: TRBV24-1; D gene: -; CDR3 DNA: TGTGCCACCAGTGATCCCACGGGGGATGGCTACACCTTC; CDR3 protein: CATSDPTGDGYTF
J gene: TRBJ2-5; clone size: once; V gene: TRBV4-3; D gene: -; CDR3 DNA: TGCGCCAGCAGCCAAGATCCTTATGAGACCCAGTACTTC; CDR3 protein: CASSQDPYETQYF
J gene: TRBJ2-5; clone size: -; V gene: TRBV24-1; D gene: TRBD1; CDR3 DNA: TGTGCCACCAGTGATCCTGCACAGGGGGGAGAGACCCAGTACTTC; CDR3 protein: CATSDPAQGGETQYF
J gene: TRBJ2-1; clone size: once; V gene: TRBV30; D gene: -; CDR3 DNA: TGTGCCTGGAGGTACAGCTCCTACAATGAGCAGTTCTTC; CDR3 protein: CAWRYSSYNEQFF
J gene: TRBJ2-1; clone size: -; V gene: TRBV5-1; D gene: TRBD2; CDR3 DNA: TGCGCCAGCAAAATTGGGCTAGCGGGATCCGAGCAGTTCTTC; CDR3 protein: CASKIGLAGSEQFF
J gene: TRBJ2-2; clone size: -; V gene: TRBV6-6; D gene: TRBD1; CDR3 DNA: TGTGCCACCAGGACAGGGTCCACCGGGGAGCTGTTTTTT; CDR3 protein: CATRTGSTGELFF
J gene: TRBJ1-6; clone size: -; V gene: TRBV3-1/TRBV3-2; D gene: TRBD1; CDR3 DNA: TGTGCCAGCAGACAAGGGGACAGGGTAAATTCACCCCTCCACTTT; CDR3 protein: CASRQGDRVNSPLHF
J gene: TRBJ1-2; clone size: -; V gene: TRBV24-1; D gene: TRBD1; CDR3 DNA: TGTGCCACCAGTGACCCCGGGACAGGGGGGGCAGGCTACACCTTC; CDR3 protein: CATSDPGTGGAGYTF
J gene: TRBJ1-4; clone size: -; V gene: TRBV7-9; D gene: -; CDR3 DNA: TGTGCCAGCAGCTCTACTACAGGGCTCTCCCACCTTGGTGAAAAACTGTTTTTT; CDR3 protein: CASSSTTGLSHLGEKLFF
J gene: TRBJ2-2; clone size: -; V gene: TRBV14; D gene: -; CDR3 DNA: TGTGCCAGCAGCCCCTACACCGGGGAGCTGTTTTTT; CDR3 protein: CASSPYTGELFF
J gene: TRBJ2-1; clone size: -; V gene: TRBV15; D gene: -; CDR3 DNA: TGTGCCACCAGCAGGGGGGGTAATGAGCAGTTCTTC; CDR3 protein: CATSRGGNEQFF
J gene: TRBJ1-3; clone size: -; V gene: TRBV30; D gene: TRBD1; CDR3 DNA: TGTGCCTGGACCCGACAGGGTGGAAACACCATATATTTT; CDR3 protein: CAWTRQGGNTIYF
J gene: TRBJ1-6; clone size: -; V gene: TRBV5-1; D gene: -; CDR3 DNA: TGCGCCAGCAGTTTTACCCCAGGGGATAATTCACCCCTCCACTTT; CDR3 protein: CASSFTPGDNSPLHF
J gene: TRBJ2-1; clone size: -; V gene: TRBV5-1; D gene: TRBD2; CDR3 DNA: TGCGCCAGCAGCTTGTTTACTAGCGACAATGAGCAGTTCTTC; CDR3 protein: CASSLFTSDNEQFF
J gene: TRBJ1-1; clone size: -; V gene: TRBV11-2; D gene: TRBD1; CDR3 DNA: TGTGCCAGCAGCCTCCGGGACAGCGAAATGGGGGCTTTCTTT; CDR3 protein: CASSLRDSEMGAFF
J gene: TRBJ2-7; clone size: -; V gene: TRBV7-3; D gene: -; CDR3 DNA: TGTGCCAGCAGCCCGTGGCCGGGAGACTACGAGCAGTACTTC; CDR3 protein: CASSPWPGDYEQYF
J gene: TRBJ2-3; clone size: once; V gene: TRBV10-3; D gene: TRBD2; CDR3 DNA: TGTGCCTCCGGACTAGCGGGGATCACAGATACGCAGTATTTT; CDR3 protein: CASGLAGITDTQYF
J gene: TRBJ1-2; clone size: once; V gene: TRBV25-1; D gene: -; CDR3 DNA: TGTGCCAGCAGTGAATTCGGGGGTAGCTATGGCTACACCTTC; CDR3 protein: CASSEFGGSYGYTF
J gene: TRBJ1-2; clone size: -; V gene: TRBV18; D gene: -; CDR3 DNA: TGTGCCAGCTCACCACCGGTATGGACATATAACTATGGCTACACCTTC; CDR3 protein: CASSPPVWTYNYGYTF
J gene: TRBJ2-5; clone size: -; V gene: TRBV30; D gene: -; CDR3 DNA: TGTGCCTGTTCACAGGGGGGGAATCAAGAGACCCAGTACTTC; CDR3 protein: CACSQGGNQETQYF